The entry that follows covers one TCR beta chain sequence. The antigen this receptor binds is unknown. The sample holds no much larger clone one base away, and base qualities are not on file. The donors were healthy, HIV-negative adults who had no recently reported acute infections or vaccinations. Every donor was a Caucasian adult residing in Nashville, Tennessee, USA. CD4+ T cells were enriched by magnetic negative selection, after which naive cells were positively selected on CD45RA and the negative fraction was taken as the memory subset. Blood was obtained by leukapheresis, after which PBMCs were separated by Ficoll-Histopaque density gradient centrifugation and cryopreserved in liquid nitrogen vapor phase. Analytical flow cytometry was used to check the purity and quantity of each magnetically sorted T cell population. Genomic DNA was isolated from each sorted fraction and quantified by UV absorbance on a Nanodrop 2000c.

These data originate in a study of shared clonotypes between healthy human individuals (TCRdb year 2020). Context from the whole study: The cohort included three men and a couple of women between 18 and 49 years of age. Leukapheresis yielded between about 0.9 and 9.5 billion PBMCs per donor. To increase sequencing depth and limit assay-specific biases, different laboratories used diverse techniques to prepare libraries and sequence TCR repertoires. To estimate repertoire size and how much clonotype sharing occurs between individuals, the study deeply sequenced the blood TCR repertoires of 4 to 6 healthy adults. For each donor, CD4 naive and CD4 memory were each given three plates, CD8 naive was given two plates, and CD8 memory was given one plate. The study at large found these results: About 4.5% of naive CD4, 3.5% of naive CD8, roughly 2.4% of memory CD4, and more than 0.35% of memory CD8 clonotypes were shared across several donors. Naive subsets generally had larger estimated clonotype richness than memory subsets. Rarefaction of sorted-subset datasets indicated incomplete sequencing despite the large sequencing depth. Pairwise subsampling indicated that sequencing depth was expected to affect the degree of clonotype sharing among donors. The small number of donors limited the genetic and exposure-history diversity represented. Sampling was restricted to blood, and TCR repertoires in tissues likely differ from the TCR repertoires found in blood. Clonotypes shared by all four sorted-subset donors showed higher generation probabilities than non-shared clonotypes.

TCR CDR3 regions were amplified from genomic DNA by multiplex PCR using the deep immunoSEQ assay. For each cell subset, the extracted genomic DNA was distributed evenly across all wells of several immunoSEQ 96-well plates, and each plate served as one replicate. For sorted subsets, approximately 190 ng of genomic DNA, equivalent to 25,000 to 35,000 T cell genomes, went into each replicate PCR. Purified libraries were quantified with a Qubit 3.0 fluorometer, sized on a Bioanalyzer 2100, and re-quantified with the KAPA Library Quantification kit. Every immunoSEQ 96-well plate was sequenced on a separate single-read 150-cycle Illumina NextSeq 550 flow cell. The authors' pipeline ran thus. The immunoSEQ output contained only junctional sequences without quality scores, so filtering could not match that applied to full-length reads. Sequences were annotated with PyIR, a Python wrapper for IgBLAST v1.9, using IMGT germline references to assign V/J genes and CDR3. Reads were filtered out if the reads had weak V/J assignments (E-value above 1e-6), no CDR3, stop codons, out-of-frame junctions, or ambiguous translated residues. V3J clonotypes were defined as sequences sharing the same inferred V gene, J gene, and CDR3 amino acid sequence. Percentage overlap between repertoires was calculated by dividing the number of shared unique clonotypes by the size of the smaller repertoire. Richness of each repertoire was evaluated using RTK rarefaction, the Chao1 estimator, and Recon v2.1 estimates of unobserved clonotypes. OLGA was used to compute generation probabilities for all TCRbeta clonotypes that the gDNA method yielded from a few donors. TCRdb took this table from immuneACCESS and kept in-frame rearrangements with V and J called. Such tables lack part of the clones; where checked against another copy, unresolved V genes explain under half of the gap, and the rest is unexplained. The V and J calls and the clone size are those of that table, but D and trimming were determined from the DNA. Here the sample has about 2 million clones; 85% to 95% occur a single time. Clones ranked in the top ten supply more than 0.1% of the sample.

The CDR3 contains 16 residues, cysteine and phenylalanine counted. Only CDR3 DNA is held: 48 bases, read in frame from base 1. Germline trimming amounts to 2 bases on V and 3 bases on J, with 7 as the count of junction bases outside the gene matches. CDR1 and CDR2 are read off the germline V gene as MNHEY and SVGAGI. The clonotype was recovered from a young man in good health. The chain couples TRBV6-5 to TRBJ1-2; 9 bases in the junction line up with TRBD1. Material: naive CD4+ T cells sorted from blood. Interpreted using the paper, the cell subset or site label stands for: CD45RA+ positively selected. At the DNA level, the sequence is TGTGCCAGCAGTTACCTCACAACAGGGGGCGACTATGGCTACACCTTC. It is translated as CASSYLTTGGDYGYTF.